This TCR beta chain emerged from a study of blood T cell repertoires in COVID-19. Study overall: Collection of acute and convalescent COVID-19 samples took place in the United States, Italy and Spain. The cDNA or gDNA used as material had been derived from T cells, B-cell-depleted T cells, or PBMCs.

The table came from immunoSEQ multiplex PCR; TCRdb's copy has only in-frame clones and leaves some out. The sample holds 250,000 to 300,000 clones, about 88% seen once. The CDR3 spans 14 residues. Unmatched junction bases numbered 11, after V lost 4 bases and J lost 11 bases. CDR1 is KGHSH, CDR2 LQKENI, per germline. All exposed participants met a person with COVID-19 within 2 weeks before entering the study. Sequenced sample: PBMCs or T cells enriched from blood (not recorded which). The receptor's source is a woman aged 45-65 years who had been exposed to COVID-19. The genes are TRBV18 and TRBJ2-3; 8 nucleotides line up with TRBD1. CDR3 residues: CASSREEQGGMQYF. Here the CDR3 DNA reads TGTGCCAGCTCACGAGAGGAACAGGGGGGTATGCAGTATTTT.